This entry features one TCR beta chain sequence. Antigen: not known. These data are taken from a study of T-cell memory formation after mild COVID-19. Across the whole study: Largely, TCR clusters stayed within a single donor.

Findings of the study overall: Researchers could not confirm that second-wave clones peaking on day 37 targeted SARS-CoV-2. Later expanders leaned CD4+, whereas day 15 to 85 contracting clones were balanced CD4/CD8.

Employing constant-segment primers, 5'RACE generated TCR alpha and TCR beta cDNA libraries bearing sample barcodes and UMIs. Each CDR3 protein is one row after TCRdb ran MiXCR on the 5' RACE reads. The data contain 150,000 to 200,000 distinct CDR3 sequences, about 28% of them singletons. This TCR came from an adult woman who had mild COVID-19 (a few samples of this study predate the infection). Cell type and time point are not known. Sequenced input: PBMCs or a T cell subset sorted from them (not recorded which).

The CDR3 DNA reads TGCGCCAGCAGCTTGCCGGGGACAGGGAACACTGAAGCTTTCTTT. It specifies CASSLPGTGNTEAFF. J is TRBJ1-1 and V is TRBV5-1; 8 nucleotides agree with TRBD1. V shed 1 base and J 1 base; nucleotides not matched to a gene: 3. The germline V gene encodes CDR1 SGHRS and CDR2 YFSETQ. This CDR3 has 15 residues. Combining the CDR3 with reference TRBV5-1 and TRBJ1-1 gives the whole variable domain KAGVTQTPRYLIKTRGQQVTLSCSPISGHRSVSWYQQTPGQGLQFLFEYFSETQRNKGNFPGRFSGRQFSNSRSEMNVSTLELGDSALYLCASSLPGTGNTEAFFGQGTRLTVV.